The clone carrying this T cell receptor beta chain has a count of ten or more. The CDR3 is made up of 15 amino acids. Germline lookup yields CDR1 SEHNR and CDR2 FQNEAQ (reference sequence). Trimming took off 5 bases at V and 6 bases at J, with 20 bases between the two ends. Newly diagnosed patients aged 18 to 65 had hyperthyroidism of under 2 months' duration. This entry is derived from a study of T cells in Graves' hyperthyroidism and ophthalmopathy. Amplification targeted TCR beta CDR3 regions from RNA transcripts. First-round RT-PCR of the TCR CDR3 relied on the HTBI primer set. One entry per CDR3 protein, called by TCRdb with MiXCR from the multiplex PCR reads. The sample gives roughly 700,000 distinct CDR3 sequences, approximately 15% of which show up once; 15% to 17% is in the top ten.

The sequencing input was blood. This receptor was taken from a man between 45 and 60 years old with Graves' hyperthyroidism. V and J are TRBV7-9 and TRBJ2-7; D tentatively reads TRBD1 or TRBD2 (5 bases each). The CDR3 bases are TGTGCCAGCAGCCCCCCACCGGGGCCAGGGCGCGAGCAGTACTTC. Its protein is CASSPPPGPGREQYF.